Listed below are T cell receptor beta chains from one sample, sequenced in a study of CD8 T cells in ankylosing spondylitis. TCRdb re-derived calls from the 5' RACE reads in MiXCR, one entry per CDR3 protein. The sample lists around 130,000 distinct CDR3 sequences, around 9% occurring once. Sequencing input: blood, either unsorted or a sorted T cell fraction (not recorded which). The receptors shown here come from a male donor with ankylosing spondylitis or in good health (not recorded which). Both conserved end residues are part of each CDR3. Fields, in order: J gene, V gene, clone size, D gene, CDR3 protein, CDR3 DNA. A D gene is named only where the DNA matches it firmly. Clone size is given for some rows only: seen once, a few or many times, or a class if the clone is expanded.

>TRBJ2-1|TRBV7-9|many|NA
CASSLTSYEQFF
TGTGCCAGCAGCCTCACAAGTTATGAGCAGTTCTTC
>TRBJ2-1|TRBV6-2/TRBV6-3|many|TRBD2
CASSYPGLAGNNEQFF
TGTGCCAGCAGTTACCCCGGACTAGCGGGAAACAATGAGCAGTTCTTC
>TRBJ1-5|TRBV20-1|many|TRBD1
CSAPPPQGSNQPQHF
TGCAGTGCTCCGCCACCACAGGGGTCCAATCAGCCCCAGCATTTT
>TRBJ2-5|TRBV15|few|TRBD1
CATSRAGGAETQYF
TGTGCCACCAGCAGAGCAGGGGGCGCTGAGACCCAGTACTTC
>TRBJ2-1|TRBV7-7|NA|NA
CASSSSASDYNEQFF
TGTGCCAGCAGCTCCTCGGCTAGCGACTACAATGAGCAGTTCTTC
>TRBJ2-1|TRBV27|many|NA
CASSQSTGYNEQFF
TGTGCCAGCAGTCAATCGACGGGTTACAATGAGCAGTTCTTC
>TRBJ2-7|TRBV4-2|many|TRBD2
CASSQDDRLAGEAGGQYF
TGTGCCAGCAGCCAAGATGATCGCTTAGCGGGAGAGGCTGGGGGGCAGTACTTC
>TRBJ2-5|TRBV29-1|few|NA
CSVLNTGQETQYF
TGCAGCGTTCTCAACACGGGACAAGAGACCCAGTACTTC
>TRBJ2-3|TRBV9|few|TRBD2
CASSVGGLAGAADTQYF
TGTGCCAGCAGCGTAGGAGGGCTAGCGGGAGCGGCAGATACGCAGTATTTT
>TRBJ1-1|TRBV20-1|many|NA
CSASIGRNTEAFF
TGCAGTGCTAGTATCGGGCGGAACACTGAAGCTTTCTTT
>TRBJ1-1|TRBV6-5|many|NA
CASSYGSGLNTEAFF
TGTGCCAGCAGTTACGGGTCAGGGCTGAACACTGAAGCTTTCTTT
>TRBJ1-6|TRBV20-1|many|TRBD1
CSAKPGQGGNSPLHF
TGCAGTGCTAAACCGGGACAGGGGGGAAATTCACCCCTCCACTTT
>TRBJ2-1|TRBV7-3|many|TRBD2
CASSPRLAGGEQFF
TGTGCCAGCAGCCCTCGGCTCGCGGGAGGTGAGCAGTTCTTC
>TRBJ2-3|TRBV30|few|NA
CAWSATTDTQYF
TGTGCCTGGAGTGCAACTACAGATACGCAGTATTTT
>TRBJ1-1|TRBV29-1|many|TRBD1
CSVVGQGWNTEAFF
TGCAGCGTCGTCGGACAGGGCTGGAACACTGAAGCTTTCTTT
>TRBJ2-7|TRBV12-3/TRBV12-4|many|NA
CASSAPASYEQYF
TGTGCCAGCAGTGCCCCGGCATCCTACGAGCAGTACTTC
>TRBJ2-1|TRBV3-1|many|TRBD1
CASSARDRGYHEQFF
TGTGCCAGCAGCGCCCGGGACAGGGGTTACCATGAGCAGTTCTTC
>TRBJ1-1|TRBV12-3/TRBV12-4|many|TRBD1
CASRRQGFTEAFF
TGTGCCAGCAGAAGACAGGGGTTCACTGAAGCTTTCTTT
>TRBJ2-1|TRBV28|few|NA
CASSSTGAGRNEQFF
TGTGCCAGCAGTTCAACGGGGGCAGGCCGCAATGAGCAGTTCTTC
>TRBJ2-7|TRBV3-1|many|TRBD2
CASSQGRLAGYEQYF
TGTGCCAGCAGCCAAGGCCGACTAGCGGGTTACGAGCAGTACTTC
>TRBJ2-7|TRBV3-1|many|TRBD2
CASSLGTTYEQYF
TGTGCCAGCAGCCTCGGGACTACCTACGAGCAGTACTTC
>TRBJ2-2|TRBV11-2|many|NA
CASRDSPAGELFF
TGTGCCAGCAGGGACTCCCCGGCCGGGGAGCTGTTTTTT
>TRBJ2-6|TRBV12-3/TRBV12-4|many|NA
CASSFSGAGANVLTF
TGTGCCAGCAGTTTTTCTGGGGCTGGGGCCAACGTCCTGACTTTC
>TRBJ2-7|TRBV5-1|many|NA
CASSYDGSRSYEQYF
TGCGCCAGCAGCTACGACGGGAGCCGGAGCTACGAGCAGTACTTC